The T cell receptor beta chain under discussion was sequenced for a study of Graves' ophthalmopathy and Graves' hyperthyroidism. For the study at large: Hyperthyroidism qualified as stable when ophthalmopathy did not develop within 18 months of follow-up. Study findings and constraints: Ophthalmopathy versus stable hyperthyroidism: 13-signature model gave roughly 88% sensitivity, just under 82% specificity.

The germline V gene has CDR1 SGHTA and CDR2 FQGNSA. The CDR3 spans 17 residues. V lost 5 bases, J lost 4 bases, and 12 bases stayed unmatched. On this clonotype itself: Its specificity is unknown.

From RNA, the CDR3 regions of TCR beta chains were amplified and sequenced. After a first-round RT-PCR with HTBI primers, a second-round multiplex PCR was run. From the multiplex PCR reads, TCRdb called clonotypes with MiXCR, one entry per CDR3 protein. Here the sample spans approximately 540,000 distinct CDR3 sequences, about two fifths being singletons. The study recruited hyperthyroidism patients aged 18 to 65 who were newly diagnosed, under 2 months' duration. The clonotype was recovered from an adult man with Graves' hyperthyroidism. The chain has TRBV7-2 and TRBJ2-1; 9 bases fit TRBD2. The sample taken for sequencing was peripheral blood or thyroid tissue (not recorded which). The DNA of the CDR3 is TGTGCCAGCAGCCCCTATGGGGCGGGGGGGCCTTACAATGAGCAGTTCTTC. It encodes CASSPYGAGGPYNEQFF.